This TCR beta chain was identified in a study of cytomegalovirus exposure and HLA in healthy donors. Overall study context: Genetic ancestry analysis placed around 76% of the 400 or so donors that were genotyped in the Caucasian-associated cluster.

The PCR employed 60 Vbeta primers together with 13 Jbeta primers. Sequenced by immunoSEQ multiplex PCR; TCRdb stores in-frame clones only, minus some. The sample lists more than 150,000 clones, about four fifths occurring once. Study conclusions and caveats: Rare TCR sequences dominated, though some public TCRs recurred in many donors. Per a prior analysis, the majority of TCR beta V segments were productive roughly 90% or roughly 30% of the time. Among CMV-associated TCR beta chains, most appeared HLA-restricted in a later analysis.

Points on this clone: As yet, its antigen is unknown.

Trimming removed 5 bases from V and 0 bases from J; junction bases left unmatched: 8. The CDR3 spans 17 residues. Per the germline V gene, CDR1 is MNHEY and CDR2 is SMNVEV (reference sequence). This sequence joins TRBV27 and TRBJ2-1; 9 bases agree with TRBD2. Material for sequencing was PBMCs. This clonotype was obtained from a woman in her 50s in good health and CMV-seropositive. CDR3 region: CASSPAPAGGSYNEQFF. The CDR3 nucleotides read TGTGCCAGCAGTCCCGCCCCAGCGGGAGGCTCCTACAATGAGCAGTTCTTC.